The TCR beta chain under discussion was sequenced for a study of T-cell memory formation after mild COVID-19. Looking at the study overall: Largely, the TCR clusters proved donor specific.

One entry per CDR3 protein, called by TCRdb with MiXCR from the 5' RACE reads. This table holds 550,000 to 700,000 distinct CDR3 sequences, roughly 17% found once. Details on this clonotype: One junction end disagrees with the germline gene, perhaps due to a read error.

The CDR3 runs to 15 residues. The sample comprised PBMCs or a T cell subset sorted from them (not recorded which). The TCR sequence derives from an adult woman who had mild COVID-19 (a few samples of this study predate the infection). Cell type and time point are not known. The chain employs TRBV12-3 or TRBV12-4 and TRBJ2-5; either TRBD1 or TRBD2 may supply D (5 bases each). The CDR3 nucleotides read TGTGCCAGCAGTCAAACCCCGGGGACCCAAGGGACCCAGTACTTC. Translating gives CASSQTPGTQGTQYF.